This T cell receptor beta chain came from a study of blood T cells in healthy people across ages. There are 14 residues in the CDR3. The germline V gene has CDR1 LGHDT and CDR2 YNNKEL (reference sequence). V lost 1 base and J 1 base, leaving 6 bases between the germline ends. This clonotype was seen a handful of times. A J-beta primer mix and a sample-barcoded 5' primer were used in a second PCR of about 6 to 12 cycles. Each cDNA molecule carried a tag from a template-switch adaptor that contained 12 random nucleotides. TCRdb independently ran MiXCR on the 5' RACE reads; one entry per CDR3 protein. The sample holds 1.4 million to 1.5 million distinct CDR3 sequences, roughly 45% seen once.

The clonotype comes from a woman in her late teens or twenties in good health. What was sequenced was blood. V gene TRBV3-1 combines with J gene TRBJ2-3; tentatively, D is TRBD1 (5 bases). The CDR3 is CASSQAQGTDTQYF. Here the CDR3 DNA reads TGTGCCAGCAGCCAAGCACAGGGCACAGATACGCAGTATTTT.